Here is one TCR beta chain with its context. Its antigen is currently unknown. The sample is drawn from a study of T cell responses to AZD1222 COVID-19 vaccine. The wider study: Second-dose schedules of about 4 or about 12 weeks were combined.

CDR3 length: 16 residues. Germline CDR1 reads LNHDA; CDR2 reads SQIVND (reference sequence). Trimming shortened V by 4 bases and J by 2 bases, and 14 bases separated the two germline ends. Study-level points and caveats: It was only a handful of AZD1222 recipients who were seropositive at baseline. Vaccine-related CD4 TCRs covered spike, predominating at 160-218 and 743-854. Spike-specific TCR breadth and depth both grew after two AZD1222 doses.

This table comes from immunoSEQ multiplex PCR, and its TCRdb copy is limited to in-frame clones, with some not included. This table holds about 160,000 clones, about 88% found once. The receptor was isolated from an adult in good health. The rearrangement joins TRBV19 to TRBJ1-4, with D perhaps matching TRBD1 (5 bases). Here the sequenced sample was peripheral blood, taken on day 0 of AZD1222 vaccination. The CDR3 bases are TGTGCCAGTAGTAATGCCGGGGCCGGGACTAATGAAAAACTGTTTTTT. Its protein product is CASSNAGAGTNEKLFF.